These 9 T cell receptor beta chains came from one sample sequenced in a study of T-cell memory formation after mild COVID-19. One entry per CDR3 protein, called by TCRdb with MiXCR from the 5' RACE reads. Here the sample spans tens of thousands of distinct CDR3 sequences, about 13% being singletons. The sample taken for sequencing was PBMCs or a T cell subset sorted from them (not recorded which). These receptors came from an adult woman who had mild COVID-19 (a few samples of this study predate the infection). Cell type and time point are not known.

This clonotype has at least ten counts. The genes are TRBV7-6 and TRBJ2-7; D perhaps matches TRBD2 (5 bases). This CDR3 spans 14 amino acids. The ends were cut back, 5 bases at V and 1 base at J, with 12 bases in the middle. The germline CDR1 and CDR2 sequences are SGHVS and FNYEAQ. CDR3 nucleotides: TGTGCCAGCAGCCCCTATGAGGGTTCCTACGAGCAGTACTTC. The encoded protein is CASSPYEGSYEQYF.

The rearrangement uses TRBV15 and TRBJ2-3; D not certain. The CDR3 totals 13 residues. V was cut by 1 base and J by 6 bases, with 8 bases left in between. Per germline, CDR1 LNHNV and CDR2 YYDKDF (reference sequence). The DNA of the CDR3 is TGTGCCACCAGCAGAGGTGGTTCCGATACGCAGTATTTT. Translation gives CATSRGGSDTQYF. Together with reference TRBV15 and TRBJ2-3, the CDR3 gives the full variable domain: DAMVIQNPRYQVTQFGKPVTLSCSQTLNHNVMYWYQQKSSQAPKLLFHYYDKDFNNEADTPDNFQSRRPNTSFCFLDIRSPGLGDTAMYLCATSRGGSDTQYFGPGTRLTVL.

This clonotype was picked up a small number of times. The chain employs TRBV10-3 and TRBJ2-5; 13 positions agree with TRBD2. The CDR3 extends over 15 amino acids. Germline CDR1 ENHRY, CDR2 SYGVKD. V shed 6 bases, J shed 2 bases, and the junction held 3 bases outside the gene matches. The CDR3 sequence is CAIRRTSGGQETQYF. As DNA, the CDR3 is TGTGCCATCAGACGGACTAGCGGGGGACAAGAGACCCAGTACTTC.

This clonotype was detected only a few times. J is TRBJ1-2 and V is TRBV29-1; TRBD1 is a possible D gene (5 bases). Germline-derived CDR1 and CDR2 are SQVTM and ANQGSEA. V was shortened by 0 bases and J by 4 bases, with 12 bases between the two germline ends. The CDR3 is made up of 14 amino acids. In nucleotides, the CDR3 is TGCAGCGTTGAAGATACAGGAACGTTCTATGGCTACACCTTC. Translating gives CSVEDTGTFYGYTF.

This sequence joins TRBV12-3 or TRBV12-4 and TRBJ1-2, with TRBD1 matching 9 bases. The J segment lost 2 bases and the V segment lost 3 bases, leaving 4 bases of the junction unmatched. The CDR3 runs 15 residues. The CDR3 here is CASSFWTGDNYGYTF. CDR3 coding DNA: TGTGCCAGCAGTTTTTGGACAGGGGACAACTATGGCTACACCTTC.

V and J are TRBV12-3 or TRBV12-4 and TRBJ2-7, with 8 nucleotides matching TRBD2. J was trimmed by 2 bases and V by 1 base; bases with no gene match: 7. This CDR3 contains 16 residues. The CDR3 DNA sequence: TGTGCCAGCAGTTTAGGGGGCGGGGGGACCCCCTACGAGCAGTACTTC. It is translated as CASSLGGGGTPYEQYF.

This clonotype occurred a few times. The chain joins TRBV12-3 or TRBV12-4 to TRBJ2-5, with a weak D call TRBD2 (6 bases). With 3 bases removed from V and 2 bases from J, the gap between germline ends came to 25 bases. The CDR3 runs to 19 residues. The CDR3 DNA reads TGTGCCAGCAGTTTTAGCCCGGGTGGGGTAGCGGAGGGGCAAGAGACCCAGTACTTC. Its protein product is CASSFSPGGVAEGQETQYF.

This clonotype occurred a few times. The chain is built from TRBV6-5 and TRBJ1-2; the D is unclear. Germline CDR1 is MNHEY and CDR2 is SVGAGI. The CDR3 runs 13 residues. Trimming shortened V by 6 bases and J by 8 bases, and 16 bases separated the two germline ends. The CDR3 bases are TGTGCCAGCAGCCCCGGGCCAGACCTAGGCTACACCTTC. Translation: CASSPGPDLGYTF.

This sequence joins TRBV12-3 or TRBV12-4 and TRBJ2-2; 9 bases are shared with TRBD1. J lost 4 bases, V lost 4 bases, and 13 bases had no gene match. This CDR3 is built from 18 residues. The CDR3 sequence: CASSSTTGTGLGTGELFF. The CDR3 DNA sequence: TGTGCCAGCAGTTCAACGACCGGGACAGGGCTTGGCACCGGGGAGCTGTTTTTT.